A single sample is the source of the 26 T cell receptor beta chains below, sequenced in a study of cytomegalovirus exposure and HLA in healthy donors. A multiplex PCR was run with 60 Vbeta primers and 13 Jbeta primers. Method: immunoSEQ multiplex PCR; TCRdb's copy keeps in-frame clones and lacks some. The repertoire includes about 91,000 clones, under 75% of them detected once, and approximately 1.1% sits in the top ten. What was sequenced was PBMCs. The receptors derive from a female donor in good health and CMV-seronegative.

CDR3 coding DNA: TGTGCCAGCAGCGGGGGGGTTTCCGGAAACACCATATATTTT. It yields the protein CASSGGVSGNTIYF. V usage is TRBV9 and J usage is TRBJ1-3, with a weak D call TRBD1 (5 bases). With 3 bases removed from V and 4 bases from J, the gap between germline ends came to 11 bases. The CDR3 runs to 14 residues. Germline values: CDR1 SGDLS, CDR2 YYNGEE.

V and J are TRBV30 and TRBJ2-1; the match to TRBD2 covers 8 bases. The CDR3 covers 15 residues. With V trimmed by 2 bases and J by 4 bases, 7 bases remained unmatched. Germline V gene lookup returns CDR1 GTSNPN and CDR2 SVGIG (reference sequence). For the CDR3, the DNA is TGTGCCTGGAGTCCGACGGGACTAGTATACAATGAGCAGTTCTTC. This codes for CAWSPTGLVYNEQFF.

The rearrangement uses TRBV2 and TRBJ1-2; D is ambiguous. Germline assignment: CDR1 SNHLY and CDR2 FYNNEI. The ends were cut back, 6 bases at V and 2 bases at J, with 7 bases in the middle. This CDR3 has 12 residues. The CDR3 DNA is TGTGCCAGCAGCCGGGGAAACTATGGCTACACCTTC. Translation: CASSRGNYGYTF.

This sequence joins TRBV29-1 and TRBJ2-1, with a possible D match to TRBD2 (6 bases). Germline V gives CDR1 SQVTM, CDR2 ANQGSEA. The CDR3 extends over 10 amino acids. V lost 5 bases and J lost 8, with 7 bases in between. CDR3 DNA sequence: TGCAGCGTTCGGGGGTATGAGCAGTTCTTC. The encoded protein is CSVRGYEQFF.

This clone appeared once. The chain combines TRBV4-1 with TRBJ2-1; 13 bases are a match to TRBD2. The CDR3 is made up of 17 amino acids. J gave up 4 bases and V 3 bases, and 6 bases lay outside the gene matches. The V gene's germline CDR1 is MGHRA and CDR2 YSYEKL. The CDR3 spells CASSHGLAGVIYNEQFF. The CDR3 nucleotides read TGCGCCAGCAGCCACGGACTAGCGGGAGTGATTTACAATGAGCAGTTCTTC.

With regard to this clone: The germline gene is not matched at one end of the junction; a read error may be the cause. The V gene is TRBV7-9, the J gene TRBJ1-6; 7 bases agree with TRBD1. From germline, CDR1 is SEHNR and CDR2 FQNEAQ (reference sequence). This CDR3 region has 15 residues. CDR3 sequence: CSSSSGDSYNSPLHF. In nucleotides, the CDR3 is TGTTCCAGCAGCTCGGGGGACAGCTATAATTCACCCCTCCACTTT. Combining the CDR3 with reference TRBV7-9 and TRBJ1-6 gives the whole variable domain DTGVSQNPRHKITKRGQNVTFRCDPISEHNRLYWYRQTLGQGPEFLTYFQNEAQLEKSRLLSDRFSAERPKGSFSTLEIQRTEQGDSAMYLCSSSSGDSYNSPLHFGNGTRLTVT.

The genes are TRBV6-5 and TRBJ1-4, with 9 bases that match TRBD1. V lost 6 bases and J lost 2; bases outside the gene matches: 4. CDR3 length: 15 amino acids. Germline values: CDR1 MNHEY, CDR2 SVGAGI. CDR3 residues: CASRLGQGTNEKLFF. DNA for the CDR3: TGTGCCAGCAGATTAGGACAGGGGACTAATGAAAAACTGTTTTTT.

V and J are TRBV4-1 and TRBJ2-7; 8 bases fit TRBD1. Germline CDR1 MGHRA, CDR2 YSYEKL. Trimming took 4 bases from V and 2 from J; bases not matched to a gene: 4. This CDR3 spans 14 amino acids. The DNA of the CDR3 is TGCGCCAGCAGCCCTAGGACAGGGCCCTACGAGCAGTACTTC. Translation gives CASSPRTGPYEQYF.

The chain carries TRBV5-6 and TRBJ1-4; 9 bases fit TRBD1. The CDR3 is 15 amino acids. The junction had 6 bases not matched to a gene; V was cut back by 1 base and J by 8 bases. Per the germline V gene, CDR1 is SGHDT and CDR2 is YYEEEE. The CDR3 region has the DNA TGTGCCAGCAGCTTGACCGGGACAGGGAAAGAAAAACTGTTTTTT. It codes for CASSLTGTGKEKLFF.

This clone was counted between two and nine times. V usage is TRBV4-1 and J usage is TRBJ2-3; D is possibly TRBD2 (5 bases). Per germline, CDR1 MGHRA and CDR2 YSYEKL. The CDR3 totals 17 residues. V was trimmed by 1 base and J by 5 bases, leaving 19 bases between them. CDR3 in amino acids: CASSQVLRTRVQDTQYF. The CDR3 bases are TGCGCCAGCAGCCAAGTCTTAAGAACTAGAGTGCAAGATACGCAGTATTTT.

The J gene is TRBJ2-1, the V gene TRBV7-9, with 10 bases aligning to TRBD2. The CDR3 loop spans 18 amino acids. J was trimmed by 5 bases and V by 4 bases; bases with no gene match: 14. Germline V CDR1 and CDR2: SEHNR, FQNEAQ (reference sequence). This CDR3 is CASSYPPRLAGRNNEQFF. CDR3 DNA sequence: TGTGCCAGCAGCTACCCCCCCCGACTAGCGGGCCGAAACAATGAGCAGTTCTTC.

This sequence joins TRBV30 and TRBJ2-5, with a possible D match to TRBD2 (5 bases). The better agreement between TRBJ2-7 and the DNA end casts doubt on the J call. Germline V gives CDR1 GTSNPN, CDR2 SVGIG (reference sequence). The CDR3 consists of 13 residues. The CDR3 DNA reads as TGTGCCTGGAGTCTGGGGAGCTCCTACGAGCAGTACTTC. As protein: CAWSLGSSYEQYF.

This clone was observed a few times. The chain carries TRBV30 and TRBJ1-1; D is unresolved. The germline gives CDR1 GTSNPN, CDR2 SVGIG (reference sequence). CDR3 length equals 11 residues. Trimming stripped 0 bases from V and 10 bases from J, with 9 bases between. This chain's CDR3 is CAWSVRSGAFF. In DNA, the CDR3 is TGTGCCTGGAGTGTACGTAGTGGAGCTTTCTTT.

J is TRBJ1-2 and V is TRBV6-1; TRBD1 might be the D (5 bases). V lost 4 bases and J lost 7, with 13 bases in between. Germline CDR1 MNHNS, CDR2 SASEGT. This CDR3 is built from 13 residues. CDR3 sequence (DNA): TGTGCCAGCAGTGCCCCCAGGGATCCTGGCTACACCTTC. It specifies CASSAPRDPGYTF.

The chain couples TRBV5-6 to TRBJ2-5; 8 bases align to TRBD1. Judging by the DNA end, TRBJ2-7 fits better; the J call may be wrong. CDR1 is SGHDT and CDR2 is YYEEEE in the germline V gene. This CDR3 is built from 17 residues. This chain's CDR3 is CASSLRFGTGLSYEQYF. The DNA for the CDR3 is TGTGCCAGCAGCTTGAGGTTCGGGACAGGACTTTCCTACGAGCAGTACTTC.

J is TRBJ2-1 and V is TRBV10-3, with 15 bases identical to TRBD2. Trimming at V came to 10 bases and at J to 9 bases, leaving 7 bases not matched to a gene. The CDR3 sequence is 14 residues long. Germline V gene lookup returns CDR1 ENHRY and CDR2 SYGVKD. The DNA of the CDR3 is TGTGCCACTAAGGGACTAGCGGGAGGTATTGAGCAGTTCTTC. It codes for CATKGLAGGIEQFF.

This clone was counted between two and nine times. The CDR3 protein is CASSRDRGSGELFF. For the CDR3, the DNA is TGTGCCAGCAGTCGGGATCGAGGGTCCGGGGAGCTGTTTTTT. The J gene is TRBJ2-2, the V gene TRBV27; D may be TRBD2 (5 bases). Germline CDR1 reads MNHEY; CDR2 reads SMNVEV (reference sequence). This CDR3 region has 14 residues. The ends were cut back, 5 bases at V and 6 bases at J, with 13 bases in the middle.

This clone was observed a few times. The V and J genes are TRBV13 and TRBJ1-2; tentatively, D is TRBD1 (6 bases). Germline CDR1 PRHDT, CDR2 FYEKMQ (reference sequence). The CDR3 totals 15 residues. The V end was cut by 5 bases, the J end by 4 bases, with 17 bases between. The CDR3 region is CASSPQQGGSYGYTF. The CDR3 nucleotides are TGTGCCAGCAGCCCTCAACAGGGCGGGAGCTATGGCTACACCTTC.

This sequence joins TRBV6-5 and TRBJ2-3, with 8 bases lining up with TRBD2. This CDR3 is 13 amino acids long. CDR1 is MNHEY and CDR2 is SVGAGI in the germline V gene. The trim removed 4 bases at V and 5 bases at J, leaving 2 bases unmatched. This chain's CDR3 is CASSSAGGDTQYF. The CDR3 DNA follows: TGTGCCAGCAGTTCCGCGGGAGGAGATACGCAGTATTTT.

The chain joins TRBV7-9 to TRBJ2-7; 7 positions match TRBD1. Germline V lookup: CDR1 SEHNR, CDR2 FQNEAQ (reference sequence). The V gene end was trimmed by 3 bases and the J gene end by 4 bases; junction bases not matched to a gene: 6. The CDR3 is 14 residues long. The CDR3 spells CASSFRTGVYEQYF. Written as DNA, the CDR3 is TGTGCCAGCAGCTTCCGGACAGGCGTATACGAGCAGTACTTC.

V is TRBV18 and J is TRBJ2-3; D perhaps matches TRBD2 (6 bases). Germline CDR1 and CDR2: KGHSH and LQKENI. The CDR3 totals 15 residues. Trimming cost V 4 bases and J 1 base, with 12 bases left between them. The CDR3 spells CASSRSGQRTDTQYF. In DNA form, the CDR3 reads TGTGCCAGCTCACGGAGCGGGCAACGCACAGATACGCAGTATTTT.

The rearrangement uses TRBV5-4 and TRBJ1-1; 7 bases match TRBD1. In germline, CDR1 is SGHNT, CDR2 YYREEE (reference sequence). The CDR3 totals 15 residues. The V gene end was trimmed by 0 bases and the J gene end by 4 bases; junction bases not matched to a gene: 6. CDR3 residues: CASSLVTGVGTEAFF. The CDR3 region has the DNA TGTGCCAGCAGCTTGGTAACAGGGGTGGGCACTGAAGCTTTCTTT.

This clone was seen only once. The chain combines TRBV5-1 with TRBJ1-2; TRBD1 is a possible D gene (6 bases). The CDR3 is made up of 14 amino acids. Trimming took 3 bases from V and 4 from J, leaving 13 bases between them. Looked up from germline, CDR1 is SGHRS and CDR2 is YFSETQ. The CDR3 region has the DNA TGCGCCAGCAGCTCCGCGCAGGGGCGCTATGGCTACACCTTC. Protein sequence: CASSSAQGRYGYTF.

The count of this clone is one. The CDR3 sequence: CASSKLTGGQPEAFF. Written as DNA, the CDR3 is TGTGCCAGCAGTAAGCTGACAGGGGGACAGCCTGAAGCTTTCTTT. This chain connects TRBV6-1 to TRBJ1-1, with TRBD1 matching 9 bases. The CDR3 runs to 15 residues. The trim removed 5 bases at V and 6 bases at J, leaving 10 bases unmatched. The germline CDR1 and CDR2 sequences are MNHNS and SASEGT.

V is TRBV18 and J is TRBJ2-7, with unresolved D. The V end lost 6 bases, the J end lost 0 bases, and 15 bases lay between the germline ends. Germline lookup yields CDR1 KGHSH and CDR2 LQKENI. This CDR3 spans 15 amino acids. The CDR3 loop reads CASSPDFSSSYEQYF. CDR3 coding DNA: TGTGCCAGCTCCCCAGACTTCTCAAGCTCCTACGAGCAGTACTTC.

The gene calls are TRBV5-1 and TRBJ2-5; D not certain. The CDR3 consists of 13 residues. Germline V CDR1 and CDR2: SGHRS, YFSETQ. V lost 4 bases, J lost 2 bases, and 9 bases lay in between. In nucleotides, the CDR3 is TGCGCCAGCAGCGTGGAACATCAAGAGACCCAGTACTTC. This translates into CASSVEHQETQYF.